Below, 2 T cell receptor beta chains from the same sample are listed, as sequenced in a study of cytomegalovirus exposure and HLA in healthy donors. Amplification used 60 Vbeta primers and 13 Jbeta primers. Only in-frame clones appear in the TCRdb table, and some are missing; sequencing was by immunoSEQ multiplex PCR. The sample has some 140,000 clones; approximately 62% are singletons. Sequenced input: PBMCs. The receptor source for this set is a human donor in good health.

The chain couples TRBV7-6 to TRBJ1-3; 10 bases match TRBD1. CDR1 SGHVS and CDR2 FNYEAQ come from the germline V gene. Unmatched junction bases numbered 4, after V lost 6 bases and J lost 2 bases. This CDR3 is 15 amino acids long. The CDR3 DNA is TGTGCCAGCAGACGCGACAGGGGGCCTGGAAACACCATATATTTT. Amino acid sequence: CASRRDRGPGNTIYF.

The V call is TRBV28, the J call TRBJ1-2; 10 bases match TRBD1. The CDR3 is made up of 15 amino acids. V shed 3 bases and J 4 bases; nucleotides not matched to a gene: 5. Per germline, CDR1 MDHEN and CDR2 SYDVKM. CDR3 coding DNA: TGTGCCAGCAGTTTGGGGACAGGGGCTTCCTATGGCTACACCTTC. Residues: CASSLGTGASYGYTF.